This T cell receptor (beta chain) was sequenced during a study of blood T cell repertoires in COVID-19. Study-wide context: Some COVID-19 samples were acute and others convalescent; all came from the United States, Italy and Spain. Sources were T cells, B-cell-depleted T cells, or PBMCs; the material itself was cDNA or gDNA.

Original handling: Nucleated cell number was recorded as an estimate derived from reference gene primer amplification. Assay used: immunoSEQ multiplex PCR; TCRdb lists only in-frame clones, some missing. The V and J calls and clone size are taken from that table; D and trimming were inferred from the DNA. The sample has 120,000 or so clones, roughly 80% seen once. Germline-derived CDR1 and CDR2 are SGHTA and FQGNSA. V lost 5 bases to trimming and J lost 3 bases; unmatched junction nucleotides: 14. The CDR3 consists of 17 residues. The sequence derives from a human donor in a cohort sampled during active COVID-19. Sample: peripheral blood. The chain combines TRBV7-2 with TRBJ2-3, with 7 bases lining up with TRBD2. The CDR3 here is CASSHREELPVTDTQYF. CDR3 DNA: TGTGCCAGCAGCCACCGGGAGGAACTACCGGTGACAGATACGCAGTATTTT.